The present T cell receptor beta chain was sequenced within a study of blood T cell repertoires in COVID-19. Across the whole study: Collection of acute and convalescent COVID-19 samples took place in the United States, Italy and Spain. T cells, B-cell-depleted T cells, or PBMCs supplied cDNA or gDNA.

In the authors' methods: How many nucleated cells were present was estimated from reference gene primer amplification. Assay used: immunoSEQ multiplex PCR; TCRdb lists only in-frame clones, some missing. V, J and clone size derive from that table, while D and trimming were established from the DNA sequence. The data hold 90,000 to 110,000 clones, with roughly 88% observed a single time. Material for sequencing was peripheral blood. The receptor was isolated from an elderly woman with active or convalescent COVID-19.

CDR3 nucleotides: TGCGCCAGCAGCCCCAGGGTGATGTGGGACACTGAAGCTTTCTTT. Translated: CASSPRVMWDTEAFF. The chain recombines TRBV5-1 with TRBJ1-1, with D possibly TRBD1 on 5 matching bases. CDR3 length: 15 amino acids. The germline CDR1 and CDR2 sequences are SGHRS and YFSETQ. Trimming removed 4 bases from V and 3 bases from J, with 16 bases in between.